Following are 32 T cell receptor beta chains from one sample sequenced in a study of spatial heterogeneity in lung cancer. Time point denoted: blood at routine non-recurrence follow-up after resection. No cells were sorted before sequencing. The whole RNA sequenced was extracted from tumor, nontumor lung or frozen PBMC. TCRdb re-analysed the 5' RACE reads in MiXCR, keeping a single row per CDR3 protein. The table includes some 120,000 distinct CDR3 sequences, 12% detected once. The source material was PBMCs, sampled at follow-up. The origin of the receptors is a male donor with early-stage non-small cell lung cancer.

This clonotype was counted only a few times. The DNA for the CDR3 is TGTGCCAGCAGTGCCTCTCGCGGGGGCTACAATGAGCAGTTCTTC. Encoded protein: CASSASRGGYNEQFF. V and J are TRBV25-1 and TRBJ2-1; 7 bases map to TRBD2. CDR3 length equals 15 residues. V dropped 4 bases and J dropped 3; count of bases not matched to a gene: 6. Germline loops: CDR1 MGHDK, CDR2 SYGVNS. The variable domain in full, completed from reference TRBV25-1 and TRBJ2-1, reads EADIYQTPRYLVIGTGKKITLECSQTMGHDKMYWYQQDPGMELHLIHYSYGVNSTEKGDLSSESTVSRIRTEHFPLTLESARPSHTSQYLCASSASRGGYNEQFFGPGTRLTVL.

J is TRBJ2-3 and V is TRBV4-3; weak D call: TRBD1 (6 bases). The CDR3 contains 12 residues. The germline V gene has CDR1 LGHNA and CDR2 YSLEER. Trimming pared 6 bases from V and 2 bases from J, leaving 6 bases between. DNA for the CDR3: TGCGCCAGCAGGGGGGCCACAGATACGCAGTATTTT. Translated, it gives CASRGATDTQYF.

This clonotype was detected only a few times. Here the CDR3 reads CASSQDQGLTGELFF. DNA for the CDR3: TGCGCCAGCAGCCAAGATCAGGGACTCACGGGGGAGCTGTTTTTT. This chain joins TRBV4-3 and TRBJ2-2; a weak D match, TRBD2 (6 bases). Looked up from germline, CDR1 is LGHNA and CDR2 is YSLEER. V was pared by 0 bases and J by 8 bases, with 13 bases between. The CDR3 is 15 amino acids.

In this sample, this clonotype turned up a few times. The J gene is TRBJ2-1, the V gene TRBV7-2; D remains ambiguous. Germline loops: CDR1 SGHTA, CDR2 FQGNSA. The CDR3 is 13 residues long. V dropped 0 bases and J dropped 6 bases, with 6 bases sitting between them. The CDR3 nucleotides read TGTGCCAGCAGCTTAGCGAACCGCAATGAGCAGTTCTTC. Its translation is CASSLANRNEQFF.

This clonotype showed up just a few times. The chain links TRBV20-1 to TRBJ2-5; the D gene is possibly TRBD1 (6 bases). The V gene lost 5 bases and the J gene lost 2 bases, with 12 bases spanning the gap. Germline lookup yields CDR1 DFQATT and CDR2 SNEGSKA (reference sequence). CDR3 size: 13 residues. The CDR3 region has the DNA TGCAGTGCTGGCAGGGGAACTCAAGAGACCCAGTACTTC. It encodes CSAGRGTQETQYF.

The sample holds many counts of this clonotype. The gene calls are TRBV6-5 and TRBJ2-7, with TRBD1 matching 12 bases. The germline gives CDR1 MNHEY, CDR2 SVGAGI. V lost 2 bases, J lost 4 bases, and 3 bases stayed unmatched. The CDR3 is 15 amino acids. In nucleotides, the CDR3 is TGTGCCAGCAGTTACGGGACAGGGGGCAAGTACGAGCAGTACTTC. Translation: CASSYGTGGKYEQYF.

This clonotype appeared many times. The rearrangement uses TRBV9 and TRBJ2-7; no clear D. The V end was cut by 0 bases, the J end by 1 base, with 11 bases between. The germline gives CDR1 SGDLS, CDR2 YYNGEE. CDR3 length: 15 residues. CDR3 coding DNA: TGTGCCAGCAGCGTAGGAGACACTAAGTCCTACGAGCAGTACTTC. It yields the protein CASSVGDTKSYEQYF.

This chain uses TRBV28 with TRBJ2-2; possibly TRBD2 for D (5 bases). CDR3 length: 13 amino acids. V was shortened by 5 bases and J by 6 bases, with 10 bases between the two germline ends. CDR1 is MDHEN and CDR2 is SYDVKM in the germline V gene. Here the CDR3 reads CASSPPGSGELFF. The CDR3 DNA follows: TGTGCCAGCAGTCCTCCGGGGTCCGGGGAGCTGTTTTTT.

V is TRBV28 and J is TRBJ1-2, with D maybe TRBD1 (6 bases). This CDR3 is 12 amino acids long. V was trimmed by 5 bases and J by 8 bases, leaving 12 bases between them. Per germline, CDR1 MDHEN and CDR2 SYDVKM. CDR3 in amino acids: CASSERGRGYTF. CDR3 nucleotide sequence: TGTGCCAGCAGTGAGAGGGGGAGAGGCTACACCTTC.

The chain uses TRBV2 and TRBJ1-2; D is ambiguous. Per germline, CDR1 SNHLY and CDR2 FYNNEI. The CDR3 covers 13 residues. Trimming took off 8 bases at V and 0 bases at J, with 10 bases between the two ends. The CDR3 DNA reads as TGTGCCAGCCAATTTTTAGCTAACTATGGCTACACCTTC. Its protein product is CASQFLANYGYTF.

The table lists this clonotype with a few counts. This chain links TRBV6-5 with TRBJ1-6; tentative D call: TRBD1 (5 bases). CDR1 MNHEY and CDR2 SVGAGI come from the germline V gene. CDR3 length: 14 amino acids. The V and J ends lost 8 bases and 0 bases respectively, with 8 bases between them. CDR3 in DNA: TGTGCCAGCCGGGGGAGCTCCTATAATTCACCCCTCCACTTT. It specifies CASRGSSYNSPLHF.

This clonotype was recorded a few times. J is TRBJ2-1 and V is TRBV12-3 or TRBV12-4; TRBD1 matches at 8 bases. The CDR3 has 14 amino acids. V shed 5 bases and J 7 bases; nucleotides not matched to a gene: 7. This chain's CDR3 is CASSTDRGRNEQFF. The CDR3 nucleotides read TGTGCCAGCAGTACAGACAGGGGTCGGAATGAGCAGTTCTTC.

This clonotype came up a few times. The chain carries TRBV7-9 and TRBJ1-3; D uncertain. The CDR3 length is 11 residues. Germline V lookup: CDR1 SEHNR, CDR2 FQNEAQ (reference sequence). V was pared by 6 bases and J by 4 bases, with 4 bases between. CDR3 sequence: CASSSGNTIYF. The CDR3 coding sequence is TGTGCCAGCAGTTCGGGAAACACCATATATTTT.

This rearrangement joins TRBV29-1 to TRBJ2-7; D is ambiguous. The CDR3 is 12 amino acids. The V end was cut by 6 bases, the J end by 0 bases, with 9 bases between. CDR1 is SQVTM and CDR2 is ANQGSEA in the germline V gene. The CDR3 DNA is TGCAGCGTGACGGTGAGCTCCTACGAGCAGTACTTC. Translating gives CSVTVSSYEQYF.

In its sample, this clonotype was seen many times. This chain uses TRBV24-1 with TRBJ1-2; TRBD1 aligns across 7 bases. Germline V gives CDR1 KGHDR, CDR2 SFDVKD. This CDR3 comprises 13 residues. The V segment lost 9 bases and the J segment 3 bases; nucleotides outside the gene matches: 6. For the CDR3, the DNA is TGTGCCACCCGGGACAGAGTAGACTATGGCTACACCTTC. It codes for CATRDRVDYGYTF.

The rearrangement links TRBV3-1 to TRBJ1-4, with TRBD1 identical over 7 bases. V lost 0 bases and J lost 8; bases outside the gene matches: 9. The V gene's germline CDR1 is LGHDT and CDR2 YNNKEL (reference sequence). This CDR3 spans 16 amino acids. Here the CDR3 reads CASSQDPGGIAEKLFF. The CDR3 DNA sequence: TGTGCCAGCAGCCAAGACCCAGGGGGGATTGCGGAAAAACTGTTTTTT.

This clonotype was observed many times. The chain employs TRBV7-2 and TRBJ2-7, with D possibly TRBD2 on 5 matching bases. The CDR3 has 18 residues. Germline CDR1 and CDR2: SGHTA and FQGNSA. Trimming removed 0 bases at V and 4 bases at J, with 22 bases between. CDR3 DNA sequence: TGTGCCAGCAGCTTAGCCCCAGCAACGCGGGCCTCTTCATACGAGCAGTACTTC. It specifies CASSLAPATRASSYEQYF.

This clonotype has ten or more counts. The chain links TRBV29-1 to TRBJ1-2, with D possibly matching TRBD1 (5 bases). V shed 2 bases and J shed 6 bases, with 7 bases lying between them. The V gene's germline CDR1 is SQVTM and CDR2 ANQGSEA. The CDR3 is 11 amino acids. DNA of the CDR3: TGCAGCGTTGAAAAGGGACATGGCTACACCTTC. Translating gives CSVEKGHGYTF.

A few counts support this clonotype. The V call is TRBV2, the J call TRBJ1-4, with TRBD1 identical over 10 bases. Germline loops: CDR1 SNHLY, CDR2 FYNNEI. There are 15 residues in the CDR3. V lost 6 bases, J lost 8 bases, and 9 bases stayed unmatched. The CDR3 coding sequence is TGTGCCAGCAGGGGAGACAGGGGGCATTACGAAAAACTGTTTTTT. It translates to CASRGDRGHYEKLFF.

This clonotype was picked up many times. V usage is TRBV27 and J usage is TRBJ2-1; 10 bases match TRBD1. The V and J ends lost 7 bases and 12 bases, in that order; junction bases with no gene match: 9. Germline CDR1 reads MNHEY; CDR2 reads SMNVEV (reference sequence). The CDR3 loop spans 13 amino acids. Written as DNA, the CDR3 is TGTGCCAGCATGACGACAGGGGGCCACGGGCAGTTCTTC. As protein: CASMTTGGHGQFF.

Many counts were recorded for this clonotype. The chain combines TRBV7-2 with TRBJ1-2; D may be TRBD1 (6 bases). This CDR3 region has 13 residues. The V gene's germline CDR1 is SGHTA and CDR2 FQGNSA. V was trimmed by 3 bases and J by 4 bases, leaving 9 bases between them. The CDR3 DNA follows: TGTGCCAGCAGCTTTACAGGGACCTATGGCTACACCTTC. Translating it yields CASSFTGTYGYTF.

CDR3 bases: TGTGCCAGCAGCCAAGTTCAAGATACGCAGTATTTT. Translated, it gives CASSQVQDTQYF. The V gene is TRBV3-1, the J gene TRBJ2-3; D ambiguous. The CDR3 is 12 residues long. Germline-derived CDR1 and CDR2 are LGHDT and YNNKEL (reference sequence). The V end was cut by 1 base, the J end by 5 bases, with 4 bases between.

Judged by abundance, this clonotype is medium-sized. The rearrangement joins TRBV19 to TRBJ1-2; TRBD1 might be the D (6 bases). Germline loops: CDR1 LNHDA, CDR2 SQIVND (reference sequence). The CDR3 consists of 16 residues. V was clipped by 4 bases and J by 0 bases, with 15 bases between them. The CDR3 nucleotides are TGTGCCAGTAGTACCTTAACAGGGACCACTAACTATGGCTACACCTTC. It is translated as CASSTLTGTTNYGYTF.

The V gene is TRBV5-1, the J gene TRBJ1-1, with D hard to call. The CDR3 totals 15 residues. The V end lost 0 bases, the J end lost 0 bases, and 9 bases lay between the germline ends. CDR1 is SGHRS, CDR2 YFSETQ, per germline. The CDR3 DNA reads TGCGCCAGCAGCTTGGAGCCAGGTCTGAACACTGAAGCTTTCTTT. Its protein is CASSLEPGLNTEAFF.

This clonotype was observed a few times. The chain couples TRBV30 to TRBJ1-1; the D is unclear. V gave up 3 bases and J gave up 1 base, with 9 bases separating them. Germline values: CDR1 GTSNPN, CDR2 SVGIG (reference sequence). This CDR3 region has 13 residues. CDR3 region: CAWRPTWNTEAFF. The CDR3 nucleotides are TGTGCCTGGAGGCCGACATGGAACACTGAAGCTTTCTTT.

This rearrangement joins TRBV5-1 to TRBJ2-7; TRBD1 might be the D (6 bases). Germline V lookup: CDR1 SGHRS, CDR2 YFSETQ. CDR3 length: 14 residues. The V gene lost 0 bases and the J gene lost 3 bases, with 10 bases spanning the gap. CDR3 in amino acids: CASSLDREYYEQYF. The CDR3, as DNA: TGCGCCAGCAGCTTGGACAGGGAGTACTACGAGCAGTACTTC.

The CDR3 sequence: CASSGQPSTGNTIYF. In nucleotides, the CDR3 is TGTGCCAGCAGTGGCCAGCCGTCGACGGGAAACACCATATATTTT. The chain couples TRBV6-2 or TRBV6-3 to TRBJ1-3; no definite D call. This CDR3 is 15 amino acids long. From germline, CDR1 is MNHEY and CDR2 SVGEGT. Trimming removed 5 bases from V and 4 bases from J, with 15 bases in between.

V gene TRBV15 combines with J gene TRBJ2-3; D is unclear. Deletions cut 4 bases from V and 3 bases from J, with 17 bases between. The CDR3 sequence is 16 residues long. Germline V lookup: CDR1 LNHNV, CDR2 YYDKDF (reference sequence). CDR3 amino acids: CATSTEIQQRTDTQYF. CDR3 in DNA: TGTGCCACCAGCACAGAAATTCAGCAAAGGACAGATACGCAGTATTTT.

This clonotype was recorded at least ten times. The V call is TRBV10-3, the J call TRBJ1-6; 8 bases map to TRBD1. CDR1 and CDR2 from the germline V gene are ENHRY and SYGVKD. This CDR3 comprises 14 residues. V lost 6 bases and J lost 10; bases outside the gene matches: 8. CDR3 amino acids: CAISSLTGASPLHF. CDR3 DNA sequence: TGTGCCATCAGCTCCTTGACAGGGGCGTCACCCCTCCACTTT.

This chain joins TRBV2 and TRBJ1-4; D may be TRBD1 (6 bases). Germline assignment: CDR1 SNHLY and CDR2 FYNNEI. Trimming took off 2 bases at V and 17 bases at J, with 21 bases between the two ends. The CDR3 spans 14 residues. For the CDR3, the DNA is TGTGCCAGCAGTGAAACCACAGGGACCACCCTAGGTTTTTTT. Translating it yields CASSETTGTTLGFF.

This clonotype was recorded many times. The V call is TRBV10-3, the J call TRBJ1-1; possibly TRBD1 for D (6 bases). The CDR3 sequence is 15 residues long. V was shortened by 0 bases and J by 4 bases, with 12 bases between the two germline ends. CDR1 is ENHRY and CDR2 is SYGVKD in the germline V gene. This chain's CDR3 is CAISESWGHGTEAFF. In DNA form, the CDR3 reads TGTGCCATCAGTGAGTCGTGGGGGCACGGCACTGAAGCTTTCTTT.

This clonotype was detected a few times. The rearrangement uses TRBV5-5 and TRBJ1-3; D uncertain. Germline V gene data show CDR1 as SGHKS and CDR2 as YYEKEE (reference sequence). The length of the CDR3 is 15 residues. Trimming removed 3 bases at V and 0 bases at J, with 10 bases between. The CDR3 DNA reads as TGTGCCAGCAGCTACCCTTGGAGCTCTGGAAACACCATATATTTT. Translated: CASSYPWSSGNTIYF.